These T cell receptor beta chains were read from a single sample in a study of blood T cells in healthy people across ages. TCRdb processed the 5' RACE reads anew with MiXCR; each CDR3 protein has one entry. The profile shows about 1,400,000 distinct CDR3 sequences, around 59% of them singletons. Source material: blood. The receptors come from a man aged 18 to 35 in good health. CDR3s include the opening cysteine and the closing phenylalanine or tryptophan. The D gene is left open where the match is weak. Where a row states a size, it is once, few, many or the class of an expanded clone; other rows omit it.

j_gene | v_gene | d_gene | abundance | CDR3nt | CDR3aa
TRBJ2-7 | TRBV5-1 | . | . | TGCGCCAGCAAGGACAACTACGGGCAGTACTTC | CASKDNYGQYF
TRBJ2-5 | TRBV12-3/TRBV12-4 | . | . | TGTGCCAGCAGTCAATCCGGGGCCGGCGGGACCCAGTACTTC | CASSQSGAGGTQYF
TRBJ1-6 | TRBV3-1 | . | . | TGTGCCAGCAGCCAAGATCAGCGGGGGTGTCCCCTCCACTTT | CASSQDQRGCPLHF
TRBJ2-3 | TRBV5-6 | . | . | TGTGCCAGCAGCCCCGGAACTGGGCTCCGGGATACGCAGTATTTT | CASSPGTGLRDTQYF
TRBJ2-1 | TRBV12-3/TRBV12-4 | TRBD2 | . | TGTGCCAGCAGTTTATACCTGGTTATGATCACTAGCGGGGGGGCCGGGGGTGAGCAGTTCTTC | CASSLYLVMITSGGAGGEQFF
TRBJ1-1 | TRBV29-1 | . | . | TGCAGCGTTGAAGGTGAATTGAGCTATATGAACACTGAAGCTTTCTTT | CSVEGELSYMNTEAFF
TRBJ1-1 | TRBV12-3/TRBV12-4 | TRBD1 | once | TGTGCCAGCACGGACAGGGGTATGAACACTGAAGCTTTCTTT | CASTDRGMNTEAFF
TRBJ2-7 | TRBV28 | TRBD1 | . | TGTGCCAGCAGATTGGACAGGGGGGGCTACGAGCAGTACTTC | CASRLDRGGYEQYF
TRBJ2-3 | TRBV29-1 | . | . | TGCAGCGTTGAAGAGCCCGGGACCCTGTTGGATACGCAGTATTTT | CSVEEPGTLLDTQYF
TRBJ1-2 | TRBV6-2/TRBV6-3 | . | . | TGTGCCAGCAGTTACAGCGTTAACTATGGCTACACCTTC | CASSYSVNYGYTF
TRBJ1-2 | TRBV4-1 | . | few | TGCGCCAGCAGCCAAGAGGGCGGGGCGAACCACCTGGCCCATGGCTACACCTTC | CASSQEGGANHLAHGYTF
TRBJ2-3 | TRBV6-5 | . | . | TGTGCCAGCAGTTACTCCCTGGCGACTAGCACAGATACGCAGTATTTT | CASSYSLATSTDTQYF
TRBJ2-3 | TRBV25-1 | . | . | TGTGCCAGCAGTGAATCCCCTAGCGGCACAGATACGCAGTATTTT | CASSESPSGTDTQYF
TRBJ2-7 | TRBV4-2 | TRBD1 | few | TGTGCCAGCAGCCAAGAAGGGGCAGGGGGCTACGAGCAGTACTTC | CASSQEGAGGYEQYF
TRBJ1-5 | TRBV7-2 | . | . | TGTGCCAGCGGGGAAGTCGGGACCAATCAGCCCCAGCATTTT | CASGEVGTNQPQHF
TRBJ2-1 | TRBV7-2 | . | . | TGTGCCAGCAGCCGATCAGCCCGAAGCTCCTACAATGAGCAGTTCTTC | CASSRSARSSYNEQFF
TRBJ1-2 | TRBV27 | . | few | TGTGCCAGCAGTTTCGGGGGGCCCTATGGCTACACCTTC | CASSFGGPYGYTF
TRBJ2-7 | TRBV4-2 | . | . | TGTGCCAGCAGCCAAGATCGGGGAAGACCTTCAACCTACGAGCAGTACTTC | CASSQDRGRPSTYEQYF
TRBJ1-2 | TRBV30 | . | . | TGTGCCTGGAACCGGGTTTCGGGTTTCGACGGCTACACCTTC | CAWNRVSGFDGYTF
TRBJ1-5 | TRBV27 | TRBD1 | . | TGTGCCAGCATGCACTCAGGGGGTGGTTTGTTGGATCAGCCCCAGCATTTT | CASMHSGGGLLDQPQHF
TRBJ1-1 | TRBV10-3 | . | . | TGTGCCATCAGAAAAAGTGGCCAGGGACAACTTCTGAACACTGAAGCTTTCTTT | CAIRKSGQGQLLNTEAFF
TRBJ1-4 | TRBV29-1 | . | . | TGCAGCGCGCGAAGGGCAACTAATGAAAAACTGTTTTTT | CSARRATNEKLFF
TRBJ2-3 | TRBV7-2 | . | . | TGTGCCAGCAGCTTATGGCCCAACAGGAGGCGACACAACACAGATACGCAGTATTTT | CASSLWPNRRRHNTDTQYF
TRBJ2-5 | TRBV7-2 | . | . | TGTGCCAGCAGCTTAGGCGGAGGGAGCGTCGTTAGGGAGACCCAGTACTTC | CASSLGGGSVVRETQYF
TRBJ1-6 | TRBV4-2 | . | . | TGTGCCAGCAGCCTAGAAGGGGTATTATCACCCCTCCACTTT | CASSLEGVLSPLHF
TRBJ2-7 | TRBV4-1 | TRBD1 | . | TGCGCCAGCAGCCACGGACAGGGTATTGGCGAGCAGTACTTC | CASSHGQGIGEQYF
TRBJ1-6 | TRBV11-2 | TRBD1 | . | TGTGCCAGCAGCATAGTGGACAGGGGCATTTACTCACCCCTCCACTTT | CASSIVDRGIYSPLHF
TRBJ2-7 | TRBV20-1 | . | . | TGCAGTGCTGAGACGGGTTACGAGCAGTACTTC | CSAETGYEQYF
TRBJ2-7 | TRBV25-1 | . | . | TGTGCCAGCAGTGGATTGGGGGAGCAGTACTTC | CASSGLGEQYF
TRBJ2-3 | TRBV10-3 | . | . | TGTGCCATCAGGCCTAACACAGATACGCAGTATTTT | CAIRPNTDTQYF
TRBJ2-5 | TRBV9 | . | . | TGTGCCAGCAGCGTAGGATGGCAGTCCTACCAAGAGACCCAGTACTTC | CASSVGWQSYQETQYF
TRBJ2-7 | TRBV13 | . | few | TGTGCCAGCAGCGATACAGGTTCGTCCTACGAGCAGTACTTC | CASSDTGSSYEQYF
TRBJ2-1 | TRBV5-1 | . | few | TGCGCCAGCAGCCTTGTTCCCGGCAGGGGAGTGATCGATGAGCAGTTCTTC | CASSLVPGRGVIDEQFF
TRBJ2-2 | TRBV9 | . | . | TGTGCCAGCAGCGTAGGCAGCGGAACCGGGGAGCTGTTTTTT | CASSVGSGTGELFF
TRBJ1-2 | TRBV2 | . | . | TGTGCCAGCAGTGCCATACTCACAGGACCCTATGGCTACACCTTC | CASSAILTGPYGYTF